This T cell receptor beta chain came from a study of glioma-infiltrating T cells after dendritic cell vaccination. Regarding the study as a whole: Higher pretreatment TIL content predicted longer progression-free time and survival.

On this clone: Its antigen is unknown.

Germline V CDR1 and CDR2: MNHNS, SASEGT. Trimming cost V 2 bases and J 2 bases, with 16 bases left between them. This CDR3 has 17 residues. The repertoire was sequenced with immunoSEQ multiplex PCR; TCRdb's copy has only in-frame clones and lacks some. The table records over 55,000 clones, roughly 79% of them present only once. This receptor was identified in a human donor with glioblastoma. The rearrangement joins TRBV6-1 to TRBJ2-1; perhaps TRBD1 as D (5 bases). Sequenced material: blood, taken before dendritic cell vaccination. The CDR3 sequence is CASSENIGSGTYNEQFF. CDR3 DNA sequence: TGTGCCAGCAGTGAAAATATCGGCTCAGGGACCTACAATGAGCAGTTCTTC.